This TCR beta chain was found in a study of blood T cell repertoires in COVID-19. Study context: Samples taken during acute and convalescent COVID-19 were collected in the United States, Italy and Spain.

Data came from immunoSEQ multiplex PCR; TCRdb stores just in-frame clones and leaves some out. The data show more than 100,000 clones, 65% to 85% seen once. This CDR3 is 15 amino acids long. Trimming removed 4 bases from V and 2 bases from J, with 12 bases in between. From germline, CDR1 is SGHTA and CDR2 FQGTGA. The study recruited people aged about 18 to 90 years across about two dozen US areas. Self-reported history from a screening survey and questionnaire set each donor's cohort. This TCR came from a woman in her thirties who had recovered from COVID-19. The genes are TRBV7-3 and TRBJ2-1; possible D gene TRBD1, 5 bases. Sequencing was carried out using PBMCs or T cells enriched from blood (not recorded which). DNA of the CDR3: TGTGCCAGCAGCTCCCAGGGATTCCCCTACAATGAGCAGTTCTTC. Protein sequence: CASSSQGFPYNEQFF.